This is a list of T cell receptor beta chains from one sample in a study of blood T cell repertoires in COVID-19. This table comes from immunoSEQ multiplex PCR, and its TCRdb copy is limited to in-frame clones, with some not included. The profile shows around 400,000 clones, 70% to 90% of them singletons. Sample: PBMCs or T cells enriched from blood (not recorded which). These receptors were taken from a woman aged 18-29 years who had been exposed to COVID-19. Both conserved end residues are part of each CDR3. The D gene is left open where the match is weak. A clone size is listed for some rows: how often the clone was seen (once, few, many), or a class if it is expanded.

v_call,j_call,d_call,cdr3_length,clone_size,cdr3_nt,cdr3_aa
TRBV20-1,TRBJ1-5,NA,13,NA,TGCAGTGCTAGTCGGGCGGGAAATCAGCCCCAGCATTTT,CSASRAGNQPQHF
TRBV25-1,TRBJ1-5,NA,13,NA,TGTGCCAGCAGTTGGGACATCAATCAGCCCCAGCATTTT,CASSWDINQPQHF
TRBV4-3,TRBJ2-7,TRBD1,15,NA,TGCGCCAGCAGCCTACTGTCAGGGGGCTCCTACGAGCAGTACTTC,CASSLLSGGSYEQYF
TRBV28,TRBJ2-3,TRBD2,16,NA,TGTGCCAGCAGTCCCGGGACTAGCGGGGTAAGGGGTACGCAGTATTTT,CASSPGTSGVRGTQYF
TRBV7-9,TRBJ2-1,TRBD2,15,NA,TGTGCCAGCAGCCTCGGGACTAGCGGGAGTAATGAGCAGTTCTTC,CASSLGTSGSNEQFF
TRBV7-2,TRBJ2-3,NA,14,NA,TGTGCCAGCAGCTTGGGTGTAGGGGCAGATACGCAGTATTTT,CASSLGVGADTQYF
TRBV7-8,TRBJ2-3,NA,16,NA,TGTGCCAGCAGCACCGGGGACACCCTAACGTTAAATACGCAGTATTTT,CASSTGDTLTLNTQYF
TRBV29-1,TRBJ2-3,TRBD1,14,NA,TGCAGCGTCTCCGGGACAGGGGGCACAGATACGCAGTATTTT,CSVSGTGGTDTQYF
TRBV18,TRBJ1-4,NA,17,NA,TGTGCCAGCTCACCCCTACTGTCCACTACAGGGAGCGAAAAACTGTTTTTT,CASSPLLSTTGSEKLFF
TRBV27,TRBJ1-2,NA,16,NA,TGTGCCAGCAGTCCCGGACCCGGACACCTCCGGTATGGCTACACCTTC,CASSPGPGHLRYGYTF
TRBV6-6,TRBJ1-1,NA,13,NA,TGTGCCAGCAGTTACGCAGGGGACACTGAAGCTTTCTTT,CASSYAGDTEAFF
TRBV5-4,TRBJ2-2,TRBD2,17,NA,TGTGCCAGCAGCTTGGTGGTTTTAGCGGGGGGCACCGGGGAGCTGTTTTTT,CASSLVVLAGGTGELFF
TRBV11-2,TRBJ2-1,TRBD1,14,NA,TGTGCCAGCAGCTTAGGCAGGGGGTACAATGAGCAGTTCTTC,CASSLGRGYNEQFF
TRBV3-1/TRBV3-2,TRBJ1-6,NA,14,NA,TGTGCCAGCAGCCAAGTCACCGGTAATTCACCCCTCCACTTT,CASSQVTGNSPLHF
TRBV5-1,TRBJ2-1,NA,16,NA,TGCGCCAGCAGCTTGAAACAGGCAATGACCTCCAATGAGCAGTTCTTC,CASSLKQAMTSNEQFF
TRBV5-4,TRBJ1-6,TRBD1,15,NA,TGTGCCAGCAGCCCAAGGGGACAGGCTAATTCACCCCTCCACTTT,CASSPRGQANSPLHF
TRBV7-9,TRBJ1-2,NA,15,NA,TGTGCCAGCAGCCCGAACAGGGACCTTAACTATGGCTACACCTTC,CASSPNRDLNYGYTF
TRBV4-3,TRBJ2-7,TRBD2,15,NA,TGCGCCAGCAGCCCGTCCCGACTAGCTTCGAGCGAGCAGTACTTC,CASSPSRLASSEQYF
TRBV3-1/TRBV3-2,TRBJ2-3,NA,15,NA,TGTGCCAGCAGCCAAGGGGGGCCCGGGACAGATACGCAGTATTTT,CASSQGGPGTDTQYF
TRBV5-6,TRBJ2-7,TRBD1,18,NA,TGTGCCAGCAGCTTCCCTTTTCTTTCGGGACAGGGGGCCCACGAGCAGTACTTC,CASSFPFLSGQGAHEQYF
TRBV2,TRBJ1-5,NA,16,once,TGTGCCAGCAGGGCTCAGACAGGTCTTAGCAATCAGCCCCAGCATTTT,CASRAQTGLSNQPQHF
TRBV10-2,TRBJ2-1,NA,12,NA,TGCGCCAGCAGCCCAGCCTACAATGAGCAGTTCTTC,CASSPAYNEQFF